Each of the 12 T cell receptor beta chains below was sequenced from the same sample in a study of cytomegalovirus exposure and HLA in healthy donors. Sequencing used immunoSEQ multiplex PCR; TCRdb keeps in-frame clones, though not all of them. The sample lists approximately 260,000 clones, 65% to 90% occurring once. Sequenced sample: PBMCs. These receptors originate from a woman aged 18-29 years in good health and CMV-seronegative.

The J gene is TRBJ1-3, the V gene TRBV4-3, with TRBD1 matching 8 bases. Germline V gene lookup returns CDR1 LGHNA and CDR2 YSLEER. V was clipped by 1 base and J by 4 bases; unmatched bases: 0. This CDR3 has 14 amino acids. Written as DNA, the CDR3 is TGCGCCAGCAGCCAAGCAGGGGGCGGAAACACCATATATTTT. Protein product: CASSQAGGGNTIYF.

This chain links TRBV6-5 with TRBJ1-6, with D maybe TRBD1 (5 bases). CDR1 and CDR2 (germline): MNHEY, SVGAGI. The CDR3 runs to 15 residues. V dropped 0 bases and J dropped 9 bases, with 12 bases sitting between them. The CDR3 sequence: CASSYSMAQASPLHF. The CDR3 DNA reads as TGTGCCAGCAGTTACTCGATGGCACAGGCTTCACCCCTCCACTTT.

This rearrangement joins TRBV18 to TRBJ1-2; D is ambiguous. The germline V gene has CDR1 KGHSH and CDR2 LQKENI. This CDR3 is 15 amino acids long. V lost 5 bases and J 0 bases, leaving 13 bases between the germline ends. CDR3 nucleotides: TGTGCCAGCTCAGAGAGCAGGCAGCCTAACTATGGCTACACCTTC. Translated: CASSESRQPNYGYTF.

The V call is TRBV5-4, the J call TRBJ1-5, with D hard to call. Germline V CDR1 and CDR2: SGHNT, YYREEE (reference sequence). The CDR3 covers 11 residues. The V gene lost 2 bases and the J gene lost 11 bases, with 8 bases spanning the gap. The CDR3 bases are TGTGCCAGCAGCTTCAGGCAGGCCCAGCATTTT. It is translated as CASSFRQAQHF.

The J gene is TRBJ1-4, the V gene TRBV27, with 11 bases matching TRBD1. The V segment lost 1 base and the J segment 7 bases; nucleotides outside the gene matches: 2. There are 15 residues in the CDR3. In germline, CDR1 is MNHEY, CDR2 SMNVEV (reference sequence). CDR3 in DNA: TGTGCCAGCAGTTTATGGGGACAGGGGGTTGAAAAACTGTTTTTT. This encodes CASSLWGQGVEKLFF. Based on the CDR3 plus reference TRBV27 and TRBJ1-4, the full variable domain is EAQVTQNPRYLITVTGKKLTVTCSQNMNHEYMSWYRQDPGLGLRQIYYSMNVEVTDKGDVPEGYKVSRKEKRNFPLILESPSPNQTSLYFCASSLWGQGVEKLFFGSGTQLSVL.

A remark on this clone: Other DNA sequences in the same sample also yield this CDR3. In nucleotides, the CDR3 is TGTGCCAGCAGTCGGGACAGGGTGGGGACTGAAGCTTTCTTT. Encoded protein: CASSRDRVGTEAFF. The J gene is TRBJ1-1, the V gene TRBV7-2; 9 bases agree with TRBD1. This CDR3 region has 14 residues. The germline V gene encodes CDR1 SGHTA and CDR2 FQGNSA. V shed 6 bases and J 5 bases; nucleotides not matched to a gene: 7.

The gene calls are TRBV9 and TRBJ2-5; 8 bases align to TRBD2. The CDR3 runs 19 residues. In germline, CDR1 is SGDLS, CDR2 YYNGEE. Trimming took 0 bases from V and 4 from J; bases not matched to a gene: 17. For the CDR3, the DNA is TGTGCCAGCAGCGTAGGTGGCCACGGGAGGGGGTGGTTCGGAGAGACCCAGTACTTC. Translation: CASSVGGHGRGWFGETQYF.

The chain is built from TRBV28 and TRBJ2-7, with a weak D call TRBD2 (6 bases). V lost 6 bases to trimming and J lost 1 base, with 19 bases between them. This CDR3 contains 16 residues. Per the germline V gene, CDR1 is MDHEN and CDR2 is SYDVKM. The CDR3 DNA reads TGTGCCAGCAGCTTTTCCCTGGCGGGATTATCCTACGAGCAGTACTTC. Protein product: CASSFSLAGLSYEQYF.

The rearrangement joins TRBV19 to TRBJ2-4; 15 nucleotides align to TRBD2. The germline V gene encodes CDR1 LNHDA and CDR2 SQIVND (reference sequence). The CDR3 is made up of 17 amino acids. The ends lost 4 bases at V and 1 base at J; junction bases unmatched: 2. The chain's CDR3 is CASSRTSGRGAKNIQYF. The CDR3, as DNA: TGTGCCAGTAGTAGGACTAGCGGGAGGGGGGCCAAAAACATTCAGTACTTC.

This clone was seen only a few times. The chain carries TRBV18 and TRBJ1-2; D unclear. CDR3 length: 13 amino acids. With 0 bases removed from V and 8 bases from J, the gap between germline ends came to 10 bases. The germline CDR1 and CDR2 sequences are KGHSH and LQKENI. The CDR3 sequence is CASSPPAGRGYTF. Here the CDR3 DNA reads TGTGCCAGCTCACCACCGGCGGGAAGAGGCTACACCTTC.

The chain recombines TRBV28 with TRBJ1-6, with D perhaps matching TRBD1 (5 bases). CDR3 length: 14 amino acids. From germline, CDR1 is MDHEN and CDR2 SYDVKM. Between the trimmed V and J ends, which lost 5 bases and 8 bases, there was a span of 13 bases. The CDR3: CASSIGQGDSPLHF. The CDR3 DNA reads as TGTGCCAGCAGTATAGGGCAGGGTGATTCACCCCTCCACTTT. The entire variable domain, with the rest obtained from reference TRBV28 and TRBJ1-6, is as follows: DVKVTQSSRYLVKRTGEKVFLECVQDMDHENMFWYRQDPGLGLRLIYFSYDVKMKEKGDIPEGYSVSREKKERFSLILESASTNQTSMYLCASSIGQGDSPLHFGNGTRLTVT.

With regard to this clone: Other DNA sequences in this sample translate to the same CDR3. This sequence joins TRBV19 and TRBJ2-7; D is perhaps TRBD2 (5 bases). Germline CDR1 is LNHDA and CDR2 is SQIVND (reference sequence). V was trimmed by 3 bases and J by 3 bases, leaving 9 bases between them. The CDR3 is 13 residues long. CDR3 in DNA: TGTGCCAGTAGTATCGCTAGCAGCTACGAGCAGTACTTC. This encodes CASSIASSYEQYF.